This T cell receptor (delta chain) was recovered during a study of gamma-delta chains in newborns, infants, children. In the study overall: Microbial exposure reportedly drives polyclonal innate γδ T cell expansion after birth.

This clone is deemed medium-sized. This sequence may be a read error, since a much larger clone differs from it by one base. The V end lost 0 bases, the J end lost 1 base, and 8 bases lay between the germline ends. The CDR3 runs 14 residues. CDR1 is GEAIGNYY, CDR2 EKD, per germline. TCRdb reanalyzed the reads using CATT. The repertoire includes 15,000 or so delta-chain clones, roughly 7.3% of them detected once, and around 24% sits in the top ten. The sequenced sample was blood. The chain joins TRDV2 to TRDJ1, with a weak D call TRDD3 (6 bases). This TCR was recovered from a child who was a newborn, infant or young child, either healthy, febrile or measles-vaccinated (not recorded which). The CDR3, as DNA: TGTGCCTGTGACACCTGGGGGGTCACCGATAAACTCATCTTT. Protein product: CACDTWGVTDKLIF.